This T cell receptor (beta chain) was retrieved from a study of early T cells in non-severe SARS-CoV-2 infection. Germline V lookup: CDR1 MNHEY, CDR2 SVGEGT. CDR3 length: 15 residues. Trimming removed 5 bases from V and 7 bases from J, with 18 bases in between. There are many counts of this clonotype. One entry per CDR3 protein, called by TCRdb with MiXCR from the 5' RACE reads. The sample records almost 30,000 distinct CDR3 sequences, approximately 5.2% being singletons. The TCR comes from an adult who was a healthcare worker with PCR-confirmed SARS-CoV-2 infection or an uninfected control (not recorded which). The V call is TRBV6-2 or TRBV6-3, the J call TRBJ2-1; D gene ambiguous. The sample was whole blood. The CDR3 here is CASSTPKVVRNEQFF. The CDR3 DNA reads TGTGCCAGCAGTACCCCAAAGGTAGTCAGGAATGAGCAGTTCTTC.